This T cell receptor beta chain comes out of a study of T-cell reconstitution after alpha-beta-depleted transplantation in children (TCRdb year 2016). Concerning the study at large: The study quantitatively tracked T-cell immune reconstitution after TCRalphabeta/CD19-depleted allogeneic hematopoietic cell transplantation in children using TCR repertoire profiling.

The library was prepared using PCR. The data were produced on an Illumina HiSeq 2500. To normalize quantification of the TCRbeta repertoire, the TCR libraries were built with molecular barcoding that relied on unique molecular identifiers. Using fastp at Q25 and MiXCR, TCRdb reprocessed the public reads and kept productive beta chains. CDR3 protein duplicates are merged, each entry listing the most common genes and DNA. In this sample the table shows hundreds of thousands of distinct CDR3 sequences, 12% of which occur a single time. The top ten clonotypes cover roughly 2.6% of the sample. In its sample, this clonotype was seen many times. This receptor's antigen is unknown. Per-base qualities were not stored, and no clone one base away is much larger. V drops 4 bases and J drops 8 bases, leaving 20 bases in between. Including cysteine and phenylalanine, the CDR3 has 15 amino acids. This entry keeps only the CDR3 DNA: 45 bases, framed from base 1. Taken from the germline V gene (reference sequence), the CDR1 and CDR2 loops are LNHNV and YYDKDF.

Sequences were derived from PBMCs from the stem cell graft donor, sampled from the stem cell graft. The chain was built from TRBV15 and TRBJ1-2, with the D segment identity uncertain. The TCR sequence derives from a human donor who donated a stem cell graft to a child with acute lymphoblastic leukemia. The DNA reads TGTGCCACCAGCATTCAACGAAGGTCTGACACGGGCTACACCTTC. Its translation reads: CATSIQRRSDTGYTF.